The rows below give T cell receptor beta chains drawn from one sample of a study of blood T cell repertoires in COVID-19. Clones were read by immunoSEQ multiplex PCR, and TCRdb kept only the in-frame ones, dropping some. The table lists over 90,000 clones, roughly nine tenths of them singletons. The sequenced sample consisted of peripheral blood. Source of these receptors: a human donor in a cohort sampled during active COVID-19. Each CDR3 is given with its conserved first and last residue. D genes are given only for firm matches. Expanded clones get a size class; other rows say once, few or many, or leave the size out.

13	TRBV2	TRBJ2-7	.	.	TGTGCCAGCAGCGGGGTGGAGTCCTACGAGCAGTACTTC	CASSGVESYEQYF
15	TRBV4-2	TRBJ2-7	.	TRBD2	TGTGCCAGCAGCCAAGATAGCGGGAAGAGCTACGAGCAGTACTTC	CASSQDSGKSYEQYF
16	TRBV7-9	TRBJ2-1	.	TRBD2	TGTGCCAGCAGCATACCGACTAGCGGGAGATGGGATGAGCAGTTCTTC	CASSIPTSGRWDEQFF
14	TRBV30	TRBJ1-2	.	.	TGTGCCTGGAGCATCGGGATTACTAACTATGGCTACACCTTC	CAWSIGITNYGYTF
16	TRBV19	TRBJ1-1	.	.	TGTGCCAGTAGTATAGATCTCCCAGGAGGTTTCGTGGAGGCTTTCTTT	CASSIDLPGGFVEAFF
17	TRBV9	TRBJ2-2	.	TRBD2	TGTGCCAGCAGCGTAGACCCTCGGGGGGGAAGGACCGGGGAGCTGTTTTTT	CASSVDPRGGRTGELFF
13	TRBV10-2	TRBJ1-5	.	.	TGCGCCAGCAGTTCAGGGTTCAATCAGCCCCAGCATTTT	CASSSGFNQPQHF
17	TRBV6-1	TRBJ2-2	.	.	TGTGCCAGCAGTGAAGCATCGTATGACTGGTACACCGGGGAGCTGTTTTTT	CASSEASYDWYTGELFF
13	TRBV24-1	TRBJ1-2	.	TRBD1	TGTGCCACCAGCCCCGGGACAGAGGATGGCTACACCTTC	CATSPGTEDGYTF
14	TRBV2	TRBJ2-3	.	.	TGTGCCAGCCTGGGAACAGGCGGTACAGATACGCAGTATTTT	CASLGTGGTDTQYF
13	TRBV27	TRBJ2-7	few	.	TGTGCCAGCAGTTTATACGGAGGGAACGAGCAGTACTTC	CASSLYGGNEQYF
18	TRBV9	TRBJ1-1	.	TRBD1	TGTGCCAGCAGCAAACGGACAGGGGGAAGGGATCGACAAACTGAAGCTTTCTTT	CASSKRTGGRDRQTEAFF
15	TRBV5-4	TRBJ1-2	.	TRBD1	TGTGCCAGCAGCCGCGCGACAGGGGATCAAGATGGCTACACCTTC	CASSRATGDQDGYTF
15	TRBV2	TRBJ1-5	.	.	TGTGCCACCCGCGAAGCACATAATAGCAATCAGCCCCAGCATTTT	CATREAHNSNQPQHF
14	TRBV10-1	TRBJ1-5	.	.	TGCGCCAGCAGTACCAGTATGAGCAATCAGCCCCAGCATTTT	CASSTSMSNQPQHF
15	TRBV4-1	TRBJ1-3	.	TRBD1	TGCGCCAGCAGCCGCTTCAGGGGGCCGGGAAACACCATATATTTT	CASSRFRGPGNTIYF
13	TRBV2	TRBJ2-1	.	TRBD2	TGTGCCAGCATCAGCGGGGGGGCCGGTGAGCAGTTCTTC	CASISGGAGEQFF
14	TRBV3-1/TRBV3-2	TRBJ2-7	.	TRBD1	TGTGCCAGCAGCCAAGGACAGGGCTCCTACGAGCAGTACTTC	CASSQGQGSYEQYF
15	TRBV6-5	TRBJ2-1	.	TRBD2	TGTGCCAGCAGCGCCAGCGGGGGCTCCTACAATGAGCAGTTCTTC	CASSASGGSYNEQFF
15	TRBV27	TRBJ2-6	.	TRBD1	TGTGCCAGCAAACCAACAGGGGTTGGGGCCAACGTCCTGACTTTC	CASKPTGVGANVLTF
18	TRBV5-6	TRBJ2-5	.	TRBD2	TGTGCCAGCAGCTTGGGGGTGACTAGCGGGAGTCGTCAAGAGACCCAGTACTTC	CASSLGVTSGSRQETQYF
15	TRBV7-3	TRBJ2-1	once	TRBD1	TGTGCCAGCAGCCCAACGGGGACAGGAGACAATGAGCAGTTCTTC	CASSPTGTGDNEQFF
18	TRBV9	TRBJ2-1	.	.	TGTGCCAGCAGCGTAGGAGATAGCGCTGGGGGCCCCTACAATGAGCAGTTCTTC	CASSVGDSAGGPYNEQFF
12	TRBV7-7	TRBJ2-1	.	.	TGTGCTAGCAGTCGACAGGACGGTGAGCAGTTCTTC	CASSRQDGEQFF
15	TRBV6-5	TRBJ2-2	.	.	TGTGCCAGCAGTCCCGGGACAACGAACACCGGGGAGCTGTTTTTT	CASSPGTTNTGELFF
15	TRBV3-1/TRBV3-2	TRBJ2-7	.	TRBD2	TGTGCCAGCAGCCTAGAAGGGACTAGGGGGACCGAGCAGTACTTC	CASSLEGTRGTEQYF
15	TRBV5-1	TRBJ2-2	.	.	TGCGCCAGCAGCTTGGTGACAGAGAACACCGGGGAGCTGTTTTTT	CASSLVTENTGELFF
13	TRBV6-5	TRBJ2-1	.	TRBD2	TGTGCCAGCCACAGCGGGAACGTCGATGAGCAGTTCTTC	CASHSGNVDEQFF
14	TRBV2	TRBJ2-1	.	TRBD2	TGTGCCAGCAAGGAGTTAGCGGGAGACAATGAGCAGTTCTTC	CASKELAGDNEQFF
15	TRBV5-1	TRBJ2-3	.	TRBD1	TGCGCCAGCATCGAAGGACAGGGGTCGGGAGATACGCAGTATTTT	CASIEGQGSGDTQYF
14	TRBV29-1	TRBJ2-1	.	TRBD2	TGCAGCGTCCTGACTAGCGGGGTTTACAATGAGCAGTTCTTC	CSVLTSGVYNEQFF
17	TRBV18	TRBJ2-1	.	TRBD2	TGTGCCAGCTCACCCAGGGGACGACTAGCGGGAGACAATGAGCAGTTCTTC	CASSPRGRLAGDNEQFF
16	TRBV2	TRBJ2-2	.	TRBD1	TGTGCCAGCAGGACCCCGGGACAGGGAATCACCGGGGAGCTGTTTTTT	CASRTPGQGITGELFF
14	TRBV3-1/TRBV3-2	TRBJ2-5	.	TRBD1	TGTGCCAGCAGCCTTGGACAGGCACAAGAGACCCAGTACTTC	CASSLGQAQETQYF
15	TRBV15	TRBJ2-7	.	.	TGTGCCACCAGCAGAGATCTCGCAGGGAACTACGAGCAGTACTTC	CATSRDLAGNYEQYF
14	TRBV7-9	TRBJ1-6	few	.	TGTGCCAGCAGCTTAATAGGGGGGGATTCACCCCTCCACTTT	CASSLIGGDSPLHF
15	TRBV29-1	TRBJ1-3	.	.	TGCAGCGTTGAAGATGTGACGGGGGATGACAACACCATATATTTT	CSVEDVTGDDNTIYF
15	TRBV18	TRBJ1-3	.	.	TGTGCCAGCTCACCTCAGGGCAACTCTGGAAACACCATATATTTT	CASSPQGNSGNTIYF
15	TRBV30	TRBJ1-6	.	.	TGTGCCTGGACCGATACGGGGGTAAGGTATTCACCCCTCCACTTT	CAWTDTGVRYSPLHF
17	TRBV28	TRBJ2-1	.	TRBD2	TGTGCCAGCAGTTTGCTCAGCGGGAGGTACTCCTACAATGAGCAGTTCTTC	CASSLLSGRYSYNEQFF
15	TRBV27	TRBJ2-7	.	TRBD1	TGTGCCAGCAGTTTATCGGGGACAGGGGGCTCCGAGCAGTACTTC	CASSLSGTGGSEQYF
16	TRBV3-1/TRBV3-2	TRBJ2-1	.	TRBD2	TGTGCCAGCAGCCAAGATGCCCGGGACTATGACAATGAGCAGTTCTTC	CASSQDARDYDNEQFF
18	TRBV28	TRBJ2-7	.	TRBD2	TGTGCCAGCAGACCAGGGGGACTAGCGGGAGGGCTGCGGGGCGAGCAGTACTTC	CASRPGGLAGGLRGEQYF
14	TRBV2	TRBJ1-5	.	.	TGTGCCAGCAGTGAAGCCAGGGGCAATCAGCCCCAGCATTTT	CASSEARGNQPQHF
14	TRBV5-1	TRBJ1-3	.	.	TGCGCCAGCAGCTTGGACAGTTATGGAAACACCATATATTTT	CASSLDSYGNTIYF
16	TRBV27	TRBJ1-2	.	TRBD1	TGTGCCAGCAGTCCGGGACAGGGTTCCGGCGTCTATGGCTACACCTTC	CASSPGQGSGVYGYTF
14	TRBV27	TRBJ2-7	.	.	TGTGCCACCCGGGGTAACAAGGGTGACTGGGAGCAGTACTTC	CATRGNKGDWEQYF
16	TRBV19	TRBJ2-3	.	TRBD2	TGTGCCAGTAGTATAGTGCCGGGACTACGTGCCGATACGCAGTATTTT	CASSIVPGLRADTQYF
14	TRBV11-3	TRBJ2-3	.	TRBD2	TGTGCCAGCACCTTGAGACTAGCGTCAGATACGCAGTATTTT	CASTLRLASDTQYF
15	TRBV4-2	TRBJ2-3	once	.	TGTGCCAGCAGCCAAGCTTCGCCCTACACAGATACGCAGTATTTT	CASSQASPYTDTQYF
15	TRBV7-8	TRBJ2-7	.	TRBD2	TGTGCCAGCAGCTTAGACCTTACTAGCGGCTTAGAGCAGTACTTC	CASSLDLTSGLEQYF
15	TRBV5-6	TRBJ1-3	few	.	TGTGCCAGCAGCGATGGGACACCCTCTGGAAACACCATATATTTT	CASSDGTPSGNTIYF
14	TRBV7-9	TRBJ2-1	.	TRBD1	TGTGCCAGCAGCGGGACAGTCTCCTACAATGAGCAGTTCTTC	CASSGTVSYNEQFF
14	TRBV6-1	TRBJ2-7	.	.	TGTGCCAGCAGTGAGAGGGCAGAGCTTTACGAGCAGTACTTC	CASSERAELYEQYF
13	TRBV2	TRBJ2-7	few	TRBD2	TGTGCCAGCAGTGATGGGGGGGCCTACGAGCAGTACTTC	CASSDGGAYEQYF
18	TRBV6-1	TRBJ2-3	.	TRBD2	TGTGCCAGCAGTGAAGCGGCTCTCGTTAGCGGGAGGCGAGATACGCAGTATTTT	CASSEAALVSGRRDTQYF
17	TRBV30	TRBJ2-1	.	.	TGTGCCTGGAGTGTAGAACCCCCCCAGTGGGGTGCGGGTGAGCAGTTCTTC	CAWSVEPPQWGAGEQFF